Following are 16 T cell receptor beta chains from one sample sequenced in a study of blood T cell repertoires in COVID-19. Only in-frame clones appear in the TCRdb table, and some are missing; sequencing was by immunoSEQ multiplex PCR. The sample holds some 270,000 clones, approximately 85% seen once. Material for sequencing was PBMCs or T cells enriched from blood (not recorded which). The receptors were sampled from a woman between 50 and 59 years old with acute COVID-19.

The chain recombines TRBV10-3 with TRBJ2-3, with 11 positions matching TRBD1. The CDR3 has 17 residues. Germline CDR1 reads ENHRY; CDR2 reads SYGVKD. Trimming at V came to 5 bases and at J to 5 bases, leaving 12 bases not matched to a gene. The CDR3 loop reads CAISPSGGQGAGDTQYF. The DNA of the CDR3 is TGTGCCATCAGTCCGTCGGGTGGACAGGGGGCGGGAGATACGCAGTATTTT.

The chain uses TRBV24-1 and TRBJ2-7; TRBD2 matches 7 bases. Germline values: CDR1 KGHDR, CDR2 SFDVKD. The CDR3 is 17 amino acids. V shed 2 bases, J shed 3 bases, and the junction held 12 bases outside the gene matches. Here the CDR3 DNA reads TGTGCCACCAGTGATTGGAGTCGGGGGGATAGGATCTACGAGCAGTACTTC. Residues: CATSDWSRGDRIYEQYF.

This clone was counted once. The V call is TRBV18, the J call TRBJ2-1; D is perhaps TRBD1 (6 bases). The CDR3 covers 14 residues. The V and J ends lost 2 bases and 6 bases respectively, with 11 bases between them. From germline, CDR1 is KGHSH and CDR2 LQKENI. This chain's CDR3 is CASSPDLGGNEQFF. CDR3 sequence (DNA): TGTGCCAGCTCACCAGATCTAGGGGGCAATGAGCAGTTCTTC.

The V and J genes are TRBV1 and TRBJ1-2; the D call in the table, TRBD1, was not verified against the DNA. TRBV1 is a known pseudogene. The CDR3 consists of 16 residues. Here the CDR3 reads CTSSQEVGKSNYGYTF. DNA for the CDR3: TGCACCAGCAGCCAAGAGGTGGGCAAAAGTAACTATGGCTACACCTTC.

The V gene is TRBV15, the J gene TRBJ2-2, with 7 positions matching TRBD1. Germline CDR1 is LNHNV and CDR2 is YYDKDF (reference sequence). The trim removed 0 bases at V and 7 bases at J, leaving 11 bases unmatched. The CDR3 extends over 17 amino acids. The CDR3 region is CATSRDGATGNRGELFF. CDR3 sequence (DNA): TGTGCCACCAGCAGAGACGGGGCGACAGGGAACCGCGGGGAGCTGTTTTTT.

Notes on this clone: Other nucleotide sequences from this sample produce the same CDR3. The chain couples TRBV9 to TRBJ1-5, with TRBD1 matching over 9 bases. CDR1 and CDR2 (germline): SGDLS, YYNGEE. CDR3 length equals 14 residues. V was clipped by 0 bases and J by 5 bases; unmatched bases: 0. CDR3: CASSVGQGDQPQHF. The CDR3 DNA is TGTGCCAGCAGCGTAGGACAGGGGGATCAGCCCCAGCATTTT.

The chain employs TRBV4-1 and TRBJ1-2; tentatively, D is TRBD1 (5 bases). Trimming pared 0 bases from V and 3 bases from J, leaving 17 bases between. The CDR3 contains 17 residues. From germline, CDR1 is MGHRA and CDR2 YSYEKL. CDR3 sequence: CASSQERGRPQDYGYTF. In DNA, the CDR3 is TGCGCCAGCAGCCAAGAAAGGGGAAGGCCCCAGGACTATGGCTACACCTTC.

This clone appeared a single time. The V gene is TRBV11-2, the J gene TRBJ1-2; TRBD1 agrees at 8 bases. Germline V gene lookup returns CDR1 SGHAT and CDR2 FQNNGV. There are 13 residues in the CDR3. Unmatched junction bases numbered 7, after V lost 5 bases and J lost 8 bases. The CDR3 DNA sequence: TGTGCCAGCAGCGATCAGGGGGCACAGGGCTACACCTTC. As protein: CASSDQGAQGYTF.

This chain uses TRBV12-3 or TRBV12-4 with TRBJ2-7, with D possibly TRBD2 on 6 matching bases. Trimming pared 6 bases from V and 4 bases from J, leaving 13 bases between. This CDR3 has 13 amino acids. CDR3 protein: CASRPLGGYEQYF. The CDR3 bases are TGTGCCAGCAGACCCCTCGGGGGATACGAGCAGTACTTC.

This clone was seen a few times. The rearrangement links TRBV9 to TRBJ1-4, with 7 nucleotides matching TRBD1. The CDR3 is 15 amino acids. From germline, CDR1 is SGDLS and CDR2 YYNGEE. After removal of 4 bases from V and 5 bases from J, the junction contained 8 bases not matched to a gene. This chain's CDR3 is CASSFSGQANEKLFF. The CDR3 region has the DNA TGTGCCAGCAGCTTCTCCGGACAGGCCAATGAAAAACTGTTTTTT.

Concerning this clone itself: One end of the junction is discordant with germline, which a read error may explain. The chain combines TRBV3-1 (or the pseudogene TRBV3-2) with TRBJ2-7; 9 bases are shared with TRBD1. Germline lookup yields CDR1 LGHDT and CDR2 YNNKEL (reference sequence). This CDR3 spans 13 amino acids. The CDR3 protein is CASSHGEIGTGHF. The CDR3 DNA sequence: TGTGCCAGCAGCCATGGGGAGATCGGGACAGGGCACTTC.

This sequence joins TRBV9 and TRBJ2-3, with TRBD2 matching 8 bases. CDR1 SGDLS and CDR2 YYNGEE come from the germline V gene. V shed 4 bases, J shed 0 bases, and the junction held 10 bases outside the gene matches. The length of the CDR3 is 17 residues. The CDR3 DNA reads TGTGCCAGCAGCCGTACTAGCGGAACAAGTAGCACAGATACGCAGTATTTT. As protein: CASSRTSGTSSTDTQYF.

The chain has TRBV5-6 and TRBJ2-7, with a possible D match to TRBD1 (6 bases). The CDR3 sequence is 15 residues long. CDR1 is SGHDT and CDR2 is YYEEEE in the germline V gene. V shed 4 bases and J shed 1 base, with 15 bases lying between them. CDR3 DNA sequence: TGTGCCAGCAGCGTTGGGACACGGTTTTCCTACGAGCAGTACTTC. Its translation is CASSVGTRFSYEQYF.

V is TRBV10-3 and J is TRBJ1-1; D unclear. CDR1 and CDR2 (germline): ENHRY, SYGVKD. The germline V and J ends were trimmed by 3 bases and 2 bases, with 7 bases remaining between them. The CDR3 length is 13 residues. The chain's CDR3 is CAISDTGNTEAFF. The CDR3 DNA reads as TGTGCCATCAGTGACACGGGAAACACTGAAGCTTTCTTT.

The chain carries TRBV13 and TRBJ2-7, with 7 bases lining up with TRBD1. This CDR3 has 13 amino acids. Germline-derived CDR1 and CDR2 are PRHDT and FYEKMQ (reference sequence). V was clipped by 5 bases and J by 4 bases; unmatched bases: 5. The CDR3 protein is CASSVGTAYEQYF. CDR3 nucleotides: TGTGCCAGCAGCGTCGGGACAGCGTACGAGCAGTACTTC.

The chain is built from TRBV7-9 and TRBJ1-4; 9 bases fit TRBD1. CDR3 length equals 14 residues. After removal of 5 bases from V and 7 bases from J, the junction contained 5 bases not matched to a gene. The germline CDR1 and CDR2 sequences are SEHNR and FQNEAQ (reference sequence). The CDR3 coding sequence is TGTGCCAGCAGCCCGGACAGGGGAAGTGAAAAACTGTTTTTT. Translating it yields CASSPDRGSEKLFF.